One sample yielded the 15 T cell receptor beta chains listed below, sequenced in a study of T cells in Graves' hyperthyroidism and ophthalmopathy. It was RNA transcripts that yielded the amplified TCR beta CDR3 regions. Using the HTBI primer set, a first-round RT-PCR was run on the TCR CDR3. Each CDR3 protein gets one entry after TCRdb re-called the multiplex PCR reads with MiXCR. The sample lists over 500,000 distinct CDR3 sequences, more than 15% occurring once. Sequencing was carried out using blood. These receptors were taken from a woman aged 18-29 years with Graves' ophthalmopathy.

This clonotype occurred a few times. The V gene is TRBV29-1, the J gene TRBJ2-2; D unclear. This CDR3 contains 12 residues. Germline CDR1 SQVTM, CDR2 ANQGSEA. V lost 3 bases, J lost 5 bases, and 7 bases lay in between. The CDR3 region is CSVDLATGELFF. In nucleotides, the CDR3 is TGCAGCGTTGACTTGGCGACCGGGGAGCTGTTTTTT.

The rearrangement uses TRBV30 and TRBJ2-7; D is tentatively TRBD1 or TRBD2 (6 bases each). Germline assignment: CDR1 GTSNPN and CDR2 SVGIG (reference sequence). The CDR3 has 13 amino acids. Trimming removed 8 bases from V and 0 bases from J, with 14 bases in between. CDR3 protein: CAHRGLGSYEQYF. DNA of the CDR3: TGTGCCCATCGGGGGCTCGGCTCCTACGAGCAGTACTTC.

This clonotype has ten or more counts. This chain connects TRBV5-6 to TRBJ1-1; no reliable D call. Germline CDR1 is SGHDT and CDR2 is YYEEEE. The V gene lost 5 bases and the J gene lost 1 base, with 6 bases spanning the gap. The CDR3 loop spans 12 amino acids. The CDR3 loop reads CASRWGNTEAFF. In nucleotides, the CDR3 is TGTGCCAGCAGATGGGGGAACACTGAAGCTTTCTTT.

This rearrangement joins TRBV6-6 to TRBJ1-5; D is ambiguous. Looked up from germline, CDR1 is MNHNY and CDR2 is SVGAGI (reference sequence). Trimming shortened V by 2 bases and J by 0 bases, and 8 bases separated the two germline ends. The CDR3 is 15 amino acids. DNA for the CDR3: TGTGCCAGCAGTTACGGCCAGGATAGCAATCAGCCCCAGCATTTT. Translating gives CASSYGQDSNQPQHF.

This clonotype was seen many times. J is TRBJ1-1 and V is TRBV19; no clear D. Germline V lookup: CDR1 LNHDA, CDR2 SQIVND (reference sequence). The CDR3 consists of 16 residues. Trimming removed 11 bases from V and 6 bases from J, with 28 bases in between. CDR3 DNA: TGTGCCGGATTAGACCAAGACAACCGAGGAACCCCTGAAGCTTTCTTT. This codes for CAGLDQDNRGTPEAFF.

In DNA form, the CDR3 reads TGTGCCAGCAGAACGACAGCGAACTATGGCTACACCTTC. Amino acids: CASRTTANYGYTF. V gene TRBV27 combines with J gene TRBJ1-2; a weak D match, TRBD1 (5 bases). CDR3 length equals 13 residues. The germline V gene encodes CDR1 MNHEY and CDR2 SMNVEV (reference sequence). Trimming removed 6 bases from V and 2 bases from J, with 10 bases in between.

As concerns this clonotype: A much larger clone is a single base away; this may be a read error. The chain uses TRBV28 and TRBJ2-7; a weak D match, TRBD1 (6 bases). Trimming removed 5 bases from V and 11 bases from J, with 19 bases in between. This CDR3 has 13 residues. Germline-derived CDR1 and CDR2 are MDHEN and SYDVKM. This CDR3 reads CASSGMGTGKEYF. The CDR3 DNA reads as TGTGCCAGCAGTGGGATGGGTACAGGGAAGGAGTACTTC.

This clonotype showed up many times. This chain connects TRBV11-2 to TRBJ1-1, with 8 bases matching TRBD1. This CDR3 is 16 amino acids long. Germline-derived CDR1 and CDR2 are SGHAT and FQNNGV. The V segment lost 3 bases and the J segment 0 bases; nucleotides outside the gene matches: 6. The CDR3 sequence is CASSFGQGILNTEAFF. In nucleotides, the CDR3 is TGTGCCAGCAGCTTTGGACAGGGCATCCTGAACACTGAAGCTTTCTTT.

Remarks on this clonotype: A much bigger clone sits one base away, suggesting this may be a read error. The chain recombines TRBV7-2 with TRBJ2-3, with a weak D call TRBD1 (7 bases). The CDR3 is 15 residues long. Germline V gives CDR1 SGHTA, CDR2 FQGNSA. CDR3 bases: TGTGCCAGCAGCTGCCTCCAGGGGGGCACAAATACGCAGTATTTT. Amino acid sequence: CASSCLQGGTNTQYF.

This clonotype was detected many times. The genes are TRBV6-4 and TRBJ2-2, with D hard to call. There are 13 residues in the CDR3. V dropped 0 bases and J dropped 3 bases, with 2 bases sitting between them. The germline CDR1 and CDR2 sequences are MRHNA and SNTAGT. CDR3 nucleotide sequence: TGTGCCAGCAGTGACTCGGACACCGGGGAGCTGTTTTTT. Translated: CASSDSDTGELFF.

In the case of this clonotype: One base away lies a much larger clone, so this may be a sequencing read error. The rearrangement uses TRBV28 and TRBJ1-4, with D tentatively TRBD1 (6 bases). The CDR3 is 16 amino acids. Germline loops: CDR1 MDHEN, CDR2 SYDVKM. The DNA of the CDR3 is TGTGCCAGCAGTTTATCGGGGGGGCAGGGCAATGAAAAACTGTCTTTT. This sequence encodes CASSLSGGQGNEKLSF.

The rearrangement links TRBV12-3 or TRBV12-4 to TRBJ2-7, with 12 bases identical to TRBD2. The CDR3 consists of 16 residues. The junction had 4 bases not matched to a gene; V was cut back by 1 base and J by 3 bases. CDR3 in DNA: TGTGCCAGCAGTTTAGTCGAACTAGCGGGAGGCTACGAGCAGTACTTC. Translated, it gives CASSLVELAGGYEQYF.

This clonotype showed up many times. V usage is TRBV30 and J usage is TRBJ2-5; no definite D call. Germline V gene data show CDR1 as GTSNPN and CDR2 as SVGIG (reference sequence). V shed 1 base and J shed 0 bases, with 3 bases lying between them. This CDR3 contains 12 residues. Here the CDR3 reads CAWSANQETQYF. CDR3 in DNA: TGTGCCTGGAGTGCCAACCAAGAGACCCAGTACTTC.

This clonotype occurred many times. This CDR3 is CASSLAPVGETQYF. CDR3 nucleotide sequence: TGTGCCAGCAGCTTGGCCCCGGTGGGGGAGACCCAGTACTTC. This chain connects TRBV7-8 to TRBJ2-5, with no clear D. Germline CDR1 reads SGHVS; CDR2 reads FQNEAQ. The V and J ends lost 3 bases and 5 bases respectively, with 13 bases between them. CDR3 length equals 14 residues. Based on the CDR3 plus reference TRBV7-8 and TRBJ2-5, the full variable domain is GAGVSQSPRYKVAKRGQDVALRCDPISGHVSLFWYQQALGQGPEFLTYFQNEAQLDKSGLPSDRFFAERPEGSVSTLKIQRTQQEDSAVYLCASSLAPVGETQYFGPGTRLLVL.

The rearrangement joins TRBV19 to TRBJ2-1; 11 bases line up with TRBD2. Trimming took 7 bases from V and 4 from J; bases not matched to a gene: 6. This CDR3 comprises 15 residues. Germline V CDR1 and CDR2: LNHDA, SQIVND (reference sequence). CDR3 sequence reads: CASTPGTSGYNEQFF. For the CDR3, the DNA is TGTGCCAGTACCCCTGGGACTAGCGGATACAATGAGCAGTTCTTC. The entire variable domain, with the rest obtained from reference TRBV19 and TRBJ2-1, is as follows: DGGITQSPKYLFRKEGQNVTLSCEQNLNHDAMYWYRQDPGQGLRLIYYSQIVNDFQKGDIAEGYSVSREKKESFPLTVTSAQKNPTAFYLCASTPGTSGYNEQFFGPGTRLTVL.